A selection of T cell receptor beta chains follows, all from one sample in a study of Graves' ophthalmopathy and Graves' hyperthyroidism. TCRdb called the multiplex PCR reads again in MiXCR, with one record for every CDR3 protein. The sample holds about 640,000 distinct CDR3 sequences, more than 40% seen once. The sample consisted of peripheral blood. Source of these receptors: an adult man with Graves' ophthalmopathy. Both conserved end residues are part of each CDR3. The D gene is left open where the match is weak. Some rows mark clone size as missing; the rest say once, few, many or name a class of expanded clone.

d_call: .; j_call: TRBJ2-5; clone_size: many; v_call: TRBV5-1; cdr3_nt: TGCGCCAGCAGCACCAGACAGGAGGGGGAGACCCAGTACTTC; cdr3_aa: CASSTRQEGETQYF
d_call: .; j_call: TRBJ1-3; clone_size: many; v_call: TRBV19; cdr3_nt: TGTGCCAGTAGTATCGCAGTCTCTGGAAACACCATATATTTT; cdr3_aa: CASSIAVSGNTIYF
d_call: .; j_call: TRBJ1-6; clone_size: many; v_call: TRBV12-3/TRBV12-4; cdr3_nt: TGTGCCAGCAGTTTATTCTCACCCCTCCACTTT; cdr3_aa: CASSLFSPLHF
d_call: TRBD1; j_call: TRBJ1-4; clone_size: .; v_call: TRBV10-3; cdr3_nt: TGTGCCGCAGAGGGACAGGCCACGTTTGAAGAACTGTTTTTT; cdr3_aa: CAAEGQATFEELFF
d_call: .; j_call: TRBJ1-2; clone_size: .; v_call: TRBV7-8; cdr3_nt: TGTGCCAACGCCTATGGCTACACCTTC; cdr3_aa: CANAYGYTF
d_call: .; j_call: TRBJ1-2; clone_size: many; v_call: TRBV7-8; cdr3_nt: TGTGCCAGCAGCTTAGATAGCGGAGGCTATGGCTACACCTTC; cdr3_aa: CASSLDSGGYGYTF
d_call: TRBD1; j_call: TRBJ2-7; clone_size: many; v_call: TRBV6-6; cdr3_nt: TGTGCCAGCACCCGACAGGGTTATATCTCCGAGCAGTACTTC; cdr3_aa: CASTRQGYISEQYF
d_call: .; j_call: TRBJ1-5; clone_size: .; v_call: TRBV7-2; cdr3_nt: TGTGCCAGCAGCTTCGGGCAGGGCGCGGAGACCCAGCATTTT; cdr3_aa: CASSFGQGAETQHF
d_call: .; j_call: TRBJ1-2; clone_size: many; v_call: TRBV20-1; cdr3_nt: TGCAGTGCTAGCAACTATGGCTACACCTTC; cdr3_aa: CSASNYGYTF
d_call: TRBD1; j_call: TRBJ1-6; clone_size: .; v_call: TRBV7-9; cdr3_nt: TGTGCTAGCAGCCCCTCAGGGGGCTCTCGTAATTCACCCCTCCACTTT; cdr3_aa: CASSPSGGSRNSPLHF
d_call: .; j_call: TRBJ1-1; clone_size: many; v_call: TRBV9; cdr3_nt: TGTGCCAGCAGCGCAGGGGATTCGGCTGAAGCTTTCTTT; cdr3_aa: CASSAGDSAEAFF
d_call: TRBD2; j_call: TRBJ2-5; clone_size: .; v_call: TRBV11-2; cdr3_nt: TGTGCCAGTAACCCGGGCGGGGGGTACGAGACCCAGTACTTC; cdr3_aa: CASNPGGGYETQYF
d_call: .; j_call: TRBJ2-2; clone_size: .; v_call: TRBV2; cdr3_nt: TGTGCCAGCAGCCCCAATACAGGGCCCCACACCGGGGAGCTGTTTTTT; cdr3_aa: CASSPNTGPHTGELFF
d_call: .; j_call: TRBJ1-1; clone_size: many; v_call: TRBV24-1; cdr3_nt: TGTGCCACCAGTAAGGGTGGGGGAGGGAACACTGAAGCTTTCTTT; cdr3_aa: CATSKGGGGNTEAFF
d_call: .; j_call: TRBJ2-7; clone_size: .; v_call: TRBV5-1; cdr3_nt: TGCGCCAGCTTACGGGGAGAGGGGATTGGCGAGCAGTACTTC; cdr3_aa: CASLRGEGIGEQYF
d_call: .; j_call: TRBJ2-7; clone_size: .; v_call: TRBV4-3; cdr3_nt: TGCGCCAGCAGCCAAGTTATGACAGAGCCCTACGAGCAGTACTTC; cdr3_aa: CASSQVMTEPYEQYF
d_call: .; j_call: TRBJ1-5; clone_size: .; v_call: TRBV25-1; cdr3_nt: TGTGCCAGCAAGCCGACAGTAGCAGGGGAGACCCAGCATTTT; cdr3_aa: CASKPTVAGETQHF
d_call: TRBD1; j_call: TRBJ2-7; clone_size: .; v_call: TRBV7-6; cdr3_nt: TGTGCCAGCATCTTAGTGGGGACAGGGGCCTACGAGCAGTACTTC; cdr3_aa: CASILVGTGAYEQYF
d_call: .; j_call: TRBJ1-3; clone_size: .; v_call: TRBV4-1; cdr3_nt: TGCGCCAGCAGCCAAGTCACGTTCTCTGGAAACACCATATATTTT; cdr3_aa: CASSQVTFSGNTIYF
d_call: TRBD1; j_call: TRBJ1-2; clone_size: .; v_call: TRBV25-1; cdr3_nt: TGTGCCAGCAGTGCTCACGGGGCCAGGGGGGGCTACACCTTC; cdr3_aa: CASSAHGARGGYTF
d_call: .; j_call: TRBJ1-1; clone_size: many; v_call: TRBV12-3/TRBV12-4; cdr3_nt: TGTGCCAGCAGCCCCCAAAGACTTGGCACTGAAGCTTTCTTT; cdr3_aa: CASSPQRLGTEAFF
d_call: .; j_call: TRBJ1-1; clone_size: few; v_call: TRBV10-3; cdr3_nt: TGTGCCAGCGAGGGGAGGGGGAGGAACACTGAAGCTTTCTTT; cdr3_aa: CASEGRGRNTEAFF
d_call: .; j_call: TRBJ1-6; clone_size: many; v_call: TRBV10-3; cdr3_nt: TGTGCCATCACCCCGGGCAAGGATAATTCACCCCTCCACTTT; cdr3_aa: CAITPGKDNSPLHF
d_call: .; j_call: TRBJ2-1; clone_size: .; v_call: TRBV7-3; cdr3_nt: TGTGCCAGCAGCTTAACCGGGACCCCGAGAGGAGAGCAGTTCTTC; cdr3_aa: CASSLTGTPRGEQFF
d_call: .; j_call: TRBJ2-7; clone_size: few; v_call: TRBV10-3; cdr3_nt: TGTGCCAGCAGTTTTAGTTCGACAGGCTACGAGCAGTACTTC; cdr3_aa: CASSFSSTGYEQYF
d_call: .; j_call: TRBJ2-5; clone_size: .; v_call: TRBV30; cdr3_nt: TGTGCCTGGAGTGTACCAAGAGAGACCCAGTACTTC; cdr3_aa: CAWSVPRETQYF
d_call: .; j_call: TRBJ2-7; clone_size: .; v_call: TRBV7-9; cdr3_nt: TGTGCCACCCAGAGTTCAACCCTCATCGGACAACGGCAGTACTTC; cdr3_aa: CATQSSTLIGQRQYF